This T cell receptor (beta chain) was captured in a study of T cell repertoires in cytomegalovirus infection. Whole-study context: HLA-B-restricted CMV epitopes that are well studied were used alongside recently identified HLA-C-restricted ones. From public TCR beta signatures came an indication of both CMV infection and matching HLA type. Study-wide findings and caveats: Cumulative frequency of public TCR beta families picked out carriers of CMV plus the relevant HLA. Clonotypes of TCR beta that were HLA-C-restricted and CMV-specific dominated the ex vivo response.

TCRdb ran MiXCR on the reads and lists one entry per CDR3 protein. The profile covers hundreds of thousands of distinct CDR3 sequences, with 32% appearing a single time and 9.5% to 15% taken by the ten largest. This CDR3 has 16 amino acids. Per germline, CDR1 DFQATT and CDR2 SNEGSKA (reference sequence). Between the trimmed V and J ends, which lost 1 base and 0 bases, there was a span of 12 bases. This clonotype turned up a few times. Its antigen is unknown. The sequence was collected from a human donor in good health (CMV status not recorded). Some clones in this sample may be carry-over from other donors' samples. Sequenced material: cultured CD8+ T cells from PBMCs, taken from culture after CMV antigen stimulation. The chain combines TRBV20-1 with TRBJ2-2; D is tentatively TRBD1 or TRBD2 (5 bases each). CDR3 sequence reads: CSARGDPDPNTGELFF. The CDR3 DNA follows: TGCAGTGCTAGAGGGGACCCGGACCCGAACACCGGGGAGCTGTTTTTT.